This T cell receptor (beta chain) was sequenced in a study of OX40 agonist ivuxolimab in advanced cancers. Study findings and constraints: There were also nonresponders showing low normalized T-cell clonal expansion. The mean number of expanded clones was higher in CD8+ T cells than in CD4+.

Patients with a history of autoimmune disease or on systemic immunosuppression were excluded. The investigators sampled blood at baseline, at cycle 4 day 1, and at cycle 7 day 1. Assay: immunoSEQ multiplex PCR; the TCRdb copy retains only in-frame clones and omits some. The sample has roughly 79,000 clones, 92% seen once. This CDR3 is built from 14 residues. Trimming stripped 5 bases from V and 2 bases from J, with 13 bases between. Per germline, CDR1 SGHRS and CDR2 YFSETQ. This clone was seen more than once but under ten times. The antigen remains unidentified. The V gene is TRBV5-1, the J gene TRBJ2-5; possibly TRBD1 for D (6 bases). The source of this sequence is an adult with an advanced solid tumor such as melanoma, head and neck, liver or kidney cancer. The sequenced sample was CD4+ or CD8+ T cells sorted from blood, obtained in a trial of the OX40 agonist ivuxolimab. The CDR3 DNA reads TGCGCCAGCAGAAAGGACAGTACACAAGAGACCCAGTACTTC. Protein: CASRKDSTQETQYF. Filled out from reference TRBV5-1 and TRBJ2-5, the complete variable domain reads KAGVTQTPRYLIKTRGQQVTLSCSPISGHRSVSWYQQTPGQGLQFLFEYFSETQRNKGNFPGRFSGRQFSNSRSEMNVSTLELGDSALYLCASRKDSTQETQYFGPGTRLLVL.